The TCR beta chain described here comes from a study of T cell clusters in autoimmune cytopenias. Study-level results: No experiment has yet validated the function of the T cell clusters defined in silico.

The CDR3 spans 13 residues. Looked up from germline, CDR1 is SGHAT and CDR2 is FQDESV (reference sequence). Multiplex touch-down PCR amplified TRB using TRB-A and TRB-B pools in one tube. TCRdb re-called the multiplex PCR reads and catalogs CDR3 proteins one per entry, DNA excluded. This table holds 6,500 to 8,500 distinct CDR3 sequences. This clonotype registers medium-sized (0.01 to 0.1%) by frequency. The antigen remains undetermined. Each sample's input was around 250 ng genomic DNA, 40,000 or so genome equivalents. This TCR derives from a human donor with an autoimmune cytopenia or autoimmune hepatitis (not recorded which). Specimen: peripheral blood. The chain uses TRBV11-1 and TRBJ1-1. The CDR3 loop is CASSLTGNTEAFF.